The rows below give T cell receptor beta chains drawn from one sample of a study of cytomegalovirus exposure and HLA in healthy donors. TCRdb keeps only in-frame clones here, not all; method: immunoSEQ multiplex PCR. The table lists about 96,000 clones, 65% to 75% of them singletons. Specimen: PBMCs. The source is a woman between 65 and 79 years old in good health and CMV-seropositive. CDR3s include the opening cysteine and the closing phenylalanine or tryptophan. The size entry is marked missing in some rows and otherwise reads once, few, many or a size class.

J gene: TRBJ1-3
V gene: TRBV5-3
clone size: .
CDR3 protein: CARSFGEIWGKGDSGNTIYF

J gene: TRBJ2-2
V gene: TRBV5-1
clone size: .
CDR3 protein: CASSLVPTGMGGTGELFF

J gene: TRBJ2-7
V gene: TRBV6-5
clone size: .
CDR3 protein: CASKQGPNEQYF

J gene: TRBJ2-7
V gene: TRBV7-8
clone size: few
CDR3 protein: CASNPTGMYEQYF

J gene: TRBJ1-6
V gene: TRBV6-5
clone size: few
CDR3 protein: CASRGGRKNSPLHF

J gene: TRBJ2-5
V gene: TRBV5-4
clone size: .
CDR3 protein: CASTLQETQYF

J gene: TRBJ1-3
V gene: TRBV6-1
clone size: .
CDR3 protein: CASSSTGISGNTIYF

J gene: TRBJ2-1
V gene: TRBV4-1
clone size: .
CDR3 protein: CASSQDNAGYNEQFF

J gene: TRBJ2-3
V gene: TRBV6-5
clone size: .
CDR3 protein: CASSRDFDTDTQYF

J gene: TRBJ2-4
V gene: TRBV6-5
clone size: .
CDR3 protein: CASSPGQTKNIQYF

J gene: TRBJ1-2
V gene: TRBV28
clone size: .
CDR3 protein: CASSPDSFYGYTF

J gene: TRBJ2-5
V gene: TRBV7-6
clone size: .
CDR3 protein: CASSLSGGKETQYF

J gene: TRBJ1-5
V gene: TRBV27
clone size: .
CDR3 protein: CASSRGAGASNQPQHF

J gene: TRBJ2-1
V gene: TRBV10-3
clone size: .
CDR3 protein: CAIRRTSGGAENEQFF

J gene: TRBJ2-3
V gene: TRBV13
clone size: .
CDR3 protein: CASSRGTGGLGSQYF

J gene: TRBJ1-5
V gene: TRBV4-1
clone size: medium-sized
CDR3 protein: CASSQENSNQPQHF

J gene: TRBJ1-3
V gene: TRBV18
clone size: .
CDR3 protein: CASSPPPDRGNPGNTIYF

J gene: TRBJ2-7
V gene: TRBV10-3
clone size: .
CDR3 protein: CAISELAYEQYF

J gene: TRBJ2-2
V gene: TRBV27
clone size: .
CDR3 protein: CATSSRTGGIGELFF

J gene: TRBJ2-7
V gene: TRBV12-5
clone size: .
CDR3 protein: CASGRGQGAIGADEQYF

J gene: TRBJ2-5
V gene: TRBV11-2
clone size: once
CDR3 protein: CASSSQPTSGGQETQYF

J gene: TRBJ1-2
V gene: TRBV7-9
clone size: .
CDR3 protein: CASRPQTGNGYTF

J gene: TRBJ1-3
V gene: TRBV5-4
clone size: .
CDR3 protein: CASSIAGGLGNTIYF

J gene: TRBJ1-2
V gene: TRBV7-9
clone size: .
CDR3 protein: CSSSSTTAFGYGYTF

J gene: TRBJ2-3
V gene: TRBV27
clone size: .
CDR3 protein: CASTLRFRGTDTQYF

J gene: TRBJ2-1
V gene: TRBV11-2
clone size: .
CDR3 protein: CASSSWADTLDEQFF

J gene: TRBJ2-7
V gene: TRBV9
clone size: once
CDR3 protein: CASSVQGGLNNEQYF

J gene: TRBJ1-1
V gene: TRBV15
clone size: .
CDR3 protein: CATSREHRNTEAFF

J gene: TRBJ1-1
V gene: TRBV29-1
clone size: .
CDR3 protein: CSAHGGGGTEAFF

J gene: TRBJ2-5
V gene: TRBV30
clone size: .
CDR3 protein: CAWSSPLGRGLETQYF

J gene: TRBJ2-1
V gene: TRBV10-1
clone size: .
CDR3 protein: CASSVLGTSGAYNEQFF

J gene: TRBJ2-7
V gene: TRBV19
clone size: .
CDR3 protein: CASSRGTSGYEQYF

J gene: TRBJ2-3
V gene: TRBV6-6
clone size: .
CDR3 protein: CASSYPGQGTDTQYF

J gene: TRBJ2-3
V gene: TRBV7-8
clone size: .
CDR3 protein: CASSFTSGGTDTQYF

J gene: TRBJ2-7
V gene: TRBV21-1
clone size: .
CDR3 protein: CASSKGGRSGGSYEQYF

J gene: TRBJ1-1
V gene: TRBV28
clone size: .
CDR3 protein: CASSLGFRGPNTEAFF

J gene: TRBJ1-1
V gene: TRBV4-2
clone size: .
CDR3 protein: CASSQGGQANTEAFF

J gene: TRBJ2-7
V gene: TRBV5-1
clone size: .
CDR3 protein: CASSTRGLGEQYF

J gene: TRBJ2-5
V gene: TRBV7-2
clone size: .
CDR3 protein: CASSARTSGRLSQYF

J gene: TRBJ1-3
V gene: TRBV7-9
clone size: .
CDR3 protein: CASSPGLPGNTIYF

J gene: TRBJ2-5
V gene: TRBV6-5
clone size: once
CDR3 protein: CASSSGTSGIPQTQYF

J gene: TRBJ2-1
V gene: TRBV27
clone size: few
CDR3 protein: CASSLRAGLSPSSYNEQFF

J gene: TRBJ2-5
V gene: TRBV7-7
clone size: .
CDR3 protein: CASSAGQGRGETQYF

J gene: TRBJ2-5
V gene: TRBV2
clone size: few
CDR3 protein: CASWGTGAETQYF

J gene: TRBJ1-2
V gene: TRBV4-3
clone size: .
CDR3 protein: CASSQDHQAAHGYTF

J gene: TRBJ2-1
V gene: TRBV19
clone size: .
CDR3 protein: CASSIQGLDEQFF

J gene: TRBJ2-3
V gene: TRBV5-6
clone size: .
CDR3 protein: CASSLNTGGGADTQYF

J gene: TRBJ2-7
V gene: TRBV5-5
clone size: .
CDR3 protein: CASSLSQGNYEQYF

J gene: TRBJ2-1
V gene: TRBV12-5
clone size: .
CDR3 protein: CASGLRGSSYNEQFF

J gene: TRBJ2-5
V gene: TRBV9
clone size: once
CDR3 protein: CASSRDSRQETQYF

J gene: TRBJ2-5
V gene: TRBV2
clone size: .
CDR3 protein: CASTRAGGSETQYF

J gene: TRBJ2-1
V gene: TRBV29-1
clone size: .
CDR3 protein: CSVRSRGSYNEQFF

J gene: TRBJ1-2
V gene: TRBV6-1
clone size: once
CDR3 protein: CASSYRAQGYGYTF

J gene: TRBJ2-3
V gene: TRBV4-2
clone size: .
CDR3 protein: CASSQNARRGVTDTQYF

J gene: TRBJ1-2
V gene: TRBV6-6
clone size: few
CDR3 protein: CASSYSRERGYTF

J gene: TRBJ2-1
V gene: TRBV19
clone size: .
CDR3 protein: CASSIGSTYNEQFF

J gene: TRBJ2-1
V gene: TRBV6-5
clone size: .
CDR3 protein: CASSYLNEQFF

J gene: TRBJ2-3
V gene: TRBV11-3
clone size: .
CDR3 protein: CASSDGTATQYF

J gene: TRBJ1-4
V gene: TRBV29-1
clone size: .
CDR3 protein: CSVDETGGEKLFF